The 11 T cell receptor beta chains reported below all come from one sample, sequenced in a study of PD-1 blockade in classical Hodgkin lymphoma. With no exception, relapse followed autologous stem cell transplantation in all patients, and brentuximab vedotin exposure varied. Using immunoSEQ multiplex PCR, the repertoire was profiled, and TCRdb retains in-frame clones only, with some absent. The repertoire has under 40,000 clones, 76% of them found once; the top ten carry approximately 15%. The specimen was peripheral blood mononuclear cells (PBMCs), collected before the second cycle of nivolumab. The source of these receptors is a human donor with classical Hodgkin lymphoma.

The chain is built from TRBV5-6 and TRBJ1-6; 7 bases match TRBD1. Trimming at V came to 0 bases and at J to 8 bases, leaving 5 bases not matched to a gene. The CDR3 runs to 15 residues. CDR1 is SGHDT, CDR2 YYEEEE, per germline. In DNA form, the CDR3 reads TGTGCCAGCAGCTTGGCGGACAGGATCGATTCACCCCTCCACTTT. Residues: CASSLADRIDSPLHF.

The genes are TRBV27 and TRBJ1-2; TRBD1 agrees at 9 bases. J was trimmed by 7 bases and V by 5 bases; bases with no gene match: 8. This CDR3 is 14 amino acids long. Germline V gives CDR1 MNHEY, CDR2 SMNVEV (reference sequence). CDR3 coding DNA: TGTGCCAGCAGTCAGGGACAGGGCAAACGTGGCTACACCTTC. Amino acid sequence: CASSQGQGKRGYTF.

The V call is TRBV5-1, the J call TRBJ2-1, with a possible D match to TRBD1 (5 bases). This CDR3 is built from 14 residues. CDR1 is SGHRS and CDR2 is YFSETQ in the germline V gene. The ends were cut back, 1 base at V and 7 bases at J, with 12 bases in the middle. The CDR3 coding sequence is TGCGCCAGCAGCTTGATCCCCAGGGATAATGAGCAGTTCTTC. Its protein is CASSLIPRDNEQFF. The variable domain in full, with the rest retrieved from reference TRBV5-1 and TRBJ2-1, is KAGVTQTPRYLIKTRGQQVTLSCSPISGHRSVSWYQQTPGQGLQFLFEYFSETQRNKGNFPGRFSGRQFSNSRSEMNVSTLELGDSALYLCASSLIPRDNEQFFGPGTRLTVL.

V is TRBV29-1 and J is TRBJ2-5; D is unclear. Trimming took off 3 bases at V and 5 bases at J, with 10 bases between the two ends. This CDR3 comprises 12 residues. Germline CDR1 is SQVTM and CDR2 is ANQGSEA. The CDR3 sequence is CSVDWMGETQYF. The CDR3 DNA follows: TGCAGCGTTGATTGGATGGGGGAGACCCAGTACTTC.

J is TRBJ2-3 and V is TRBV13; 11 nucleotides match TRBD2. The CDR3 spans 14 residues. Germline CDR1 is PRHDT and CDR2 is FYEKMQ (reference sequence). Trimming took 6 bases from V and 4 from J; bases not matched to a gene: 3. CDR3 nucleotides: TGTGCCAGCAGGATTAGCGGGGGGGCAGATACGCAGTATTTT. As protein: CASRISGGADTQYF.

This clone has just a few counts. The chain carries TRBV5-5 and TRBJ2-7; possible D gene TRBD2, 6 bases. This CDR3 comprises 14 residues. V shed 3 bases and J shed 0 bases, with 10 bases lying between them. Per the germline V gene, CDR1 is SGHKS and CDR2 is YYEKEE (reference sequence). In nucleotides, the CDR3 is TGTGCCAGCAGCTGGGACTCCAGCTCCTACGAGCAGTACTTC. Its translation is CASSWDSSSYEQYF.

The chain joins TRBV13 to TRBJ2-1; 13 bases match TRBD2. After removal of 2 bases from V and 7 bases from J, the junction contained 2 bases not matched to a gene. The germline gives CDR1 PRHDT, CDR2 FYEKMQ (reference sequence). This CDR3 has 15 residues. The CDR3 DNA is TGTGCCAGCAGCTTAAAGGGACTAGCGGGAAATGAGCAGTTCTTC. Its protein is CASSLKGLAGNEQFF.

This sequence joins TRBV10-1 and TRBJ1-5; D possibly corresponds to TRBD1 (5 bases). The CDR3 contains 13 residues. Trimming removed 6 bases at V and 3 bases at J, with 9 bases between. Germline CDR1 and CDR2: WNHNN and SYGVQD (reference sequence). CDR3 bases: TGCGCCAGCAGGGGACGGCTCAATCAGCCCCAGCATTTT. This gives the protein CASRGRLNQPQHF.

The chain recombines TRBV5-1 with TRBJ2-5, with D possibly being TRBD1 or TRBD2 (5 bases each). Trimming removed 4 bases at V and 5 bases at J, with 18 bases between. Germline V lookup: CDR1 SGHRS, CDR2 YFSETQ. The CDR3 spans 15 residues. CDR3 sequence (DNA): TGCGCCAGCAGCCCCGGGACGGACGTTCGGGAGACCCAGTACTTC. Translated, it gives CASSPGTDVRETQYF.

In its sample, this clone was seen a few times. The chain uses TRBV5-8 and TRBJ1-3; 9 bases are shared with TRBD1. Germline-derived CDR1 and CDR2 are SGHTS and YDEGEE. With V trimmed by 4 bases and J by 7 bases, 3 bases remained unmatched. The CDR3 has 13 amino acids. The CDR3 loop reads CASSLGQGNTIYF. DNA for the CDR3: TGTGCCAGCAGCCTAGGACAGGGGAACACCATATATTTT. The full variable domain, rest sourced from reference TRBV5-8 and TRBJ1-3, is EAGVTQSPTHLIKTRGQQATLRCSPISGHTSVYWYQQALGLGLQFLLWYDEGEERNRGNFPPRFSGRQFPNYSSELNVNALELEDSALYLCASSLGQGNTIYFGEGSWLTVV.

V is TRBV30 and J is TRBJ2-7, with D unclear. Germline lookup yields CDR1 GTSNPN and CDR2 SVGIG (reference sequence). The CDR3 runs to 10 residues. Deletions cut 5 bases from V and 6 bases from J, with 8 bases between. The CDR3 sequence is CAWGPSEQYF. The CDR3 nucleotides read TGTGCCTGGGGACCCTCCGAGCAGTACTTC.